This T cell receptor beta chain derives from a study of blood T cells in healthy people across ages (dated by TCRdb to about 2015). Looking at the study overall: In model experiments, template switching captured about one uniquely barcoded TCR beta cDNA molecule for every two T cells. The study measured age-related changes in TCR beta repertoire diversity using deep sequencing normalized with unique cDNA molecular identifiers. The donors were split into four age groups: young (average around 17 years), middle-aged (roughly 40), aged (62) and long-lived (more than 80). Donors of different ages were randomly distributed across sequencing lanes to avoid experimental bias. Two additional independent replicas of 1 million unique cDNA reads from the same blood draw were analyzed for two donors (one aged 18 to 29 and one aged 80 or older). Points the paper makes about the study in general: Observed TCR beta diversity correlated strongly with the percentage of naive T cells measured by flow cytometry. Bulk unsorted PBMC profiling prevented conclusive comparison of naive and antigen-experienced compartments. The long-lived group showed more naive CD4+ T cells, fewer expanded clones and increased TCR diversity than the aged group, suggesting age selection. Because the CMV infection status of the donors was unknown, age-related changes in expanded clonotypes may potentially have been confounded. Total diversity estimates from one million sequenced T cells were considered lower bounds and underestimates. As age increased, observed TCR beta diversity per million T cells dropped in a roughly linear way, and a significant reduction was already evident by age approximately 40.

For this clonotype: The target of this receptor is not known. No clone much larger than this one lies a single base away; base qualities are absent.

The CDR3 sequence holds 17 residues, the cysteine and phenylalanine included. Only the CDR3 DNA stays, 51 bases, in frame from base 1. CDR1 and CDR2, looked up from the germline V gene (reference sequence), are SSHAT and FNYEAQ. V is shortened by 1 base, J by 0 bases, and the region joining them spans 14 bases. Donors were about 36 systemically healthy Caucasian individuals from Russia aged roughly 6 to 90 years. Each donor gave roughly 11 milliliters of peripheral blood, drawn into EDTA-treated Vacutainer tubes. Ficoll-Paque density-gradient centrifugation was used to isolate PBMCs, with at least 6.5 million per sample. Trizol reagent was used to extract total RNA from the PBMCs, yielding at least 5 micrograms per sample. For every donor, an aliquot of PBMCs went through flow cytometry to measure the percentages of naive CD45RAhigh/CD27high T cells. Library preparation employed 5' RACE. The reads were generated on an Illumina HiSeq 2500. A second about 7 to 12 cycle PCR used a sample-barcoded 5' primer and a J-beta primer mix. A unique molecular identifier was introduced onto each TCR beta cDNA molecule by a template-switch 5' adaptor carrying 12 random nucleotides. At least 3 million CDR3-containing paired-end reads were obtained from each sample. First-strand cDNA synthesis was performed from all RNA using the Mint cDNA synthesis kit, with priming by a TRBC-specific oligonucleotide. All cDNA was treated with uracil-DNA glycosylase and then went through a first 18-cycle PCR with the universal primers M1SS and BC2_uni_R. Under the source paper's analysis protocol: For normalization, 1 million high-quality reads were randomly selected from each sample, with every read carrying a distinct molecular identifier. Instead of being binned into consensus sequences, reads with shared molecular identifiers were discarded. MiTCR, set to a Q25 quality threshold and the strictest error-elimination algorithm, was used for CDR3 identification, clonotype clustering and error correction. A nonparametric unseen species model using Euler transformation provided a lower-bound estimate of total TCR beta diversity. TCRdb ran its own pipeline on the public reads, namely fastp trimming at Q25 and MiXCR clone calling, and kept in-frame beta chains. Each CDR3 protein gets just one entry, which takes the most common genes and DNA from the rows behind it. TCRdb's processing, not the authors' own work, is the source of the V and J calls. The sample data list about 1,800,000 distinct CDR3 sequences, and under 30% of these were observed just once. Roughly 8% of the sample lies in the top ten.

Recombination linked TRBV7-7 to TRBJ2-3; TRBD2 is a possible D gene, resting on 6 matching bases. Sequencing was done on a sample of blood. This sequence was found in a woman younger than 45 in good health. In nucleotide form, the sequence is TGTGCCAGCAGCTTAGATGGGACTGTGGGTAGCACAGATACGCAGTATTTT. This translates into CASSLDGTVGSTDTQYF. Joined to the reference TRBV7-7 and TRBJ2-3 proteins, this CDR3 gives the full variable domain: GAGVSQSPRYKVTKRGQDVTLRCDPISSHATLYWYQQALGQGPEFLTYFNYEAQPDKSGLPSDRFSAERPEGSISTLTIQRTEQRDSAMYRCASSLDGTVGSTDTQYFGPGTRLTVL.